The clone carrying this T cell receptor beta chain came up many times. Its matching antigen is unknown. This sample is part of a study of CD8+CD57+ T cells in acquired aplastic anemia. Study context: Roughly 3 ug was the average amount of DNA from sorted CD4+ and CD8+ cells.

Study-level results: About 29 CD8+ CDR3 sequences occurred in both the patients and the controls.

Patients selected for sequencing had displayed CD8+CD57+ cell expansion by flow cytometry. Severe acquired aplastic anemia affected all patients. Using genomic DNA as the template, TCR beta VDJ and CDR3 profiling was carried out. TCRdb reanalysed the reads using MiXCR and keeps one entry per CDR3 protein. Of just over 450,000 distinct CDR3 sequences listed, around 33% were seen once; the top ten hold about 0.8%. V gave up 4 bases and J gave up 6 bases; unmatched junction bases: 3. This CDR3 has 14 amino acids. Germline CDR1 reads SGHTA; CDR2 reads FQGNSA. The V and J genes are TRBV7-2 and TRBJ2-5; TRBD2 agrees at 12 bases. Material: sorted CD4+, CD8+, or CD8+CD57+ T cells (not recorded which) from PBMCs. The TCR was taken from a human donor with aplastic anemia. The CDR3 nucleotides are TGTGCCAGCAGCTCTGGGACTAGCGGGCAGACCCAGTACTTC. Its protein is CASSSGTSGQTQYF.